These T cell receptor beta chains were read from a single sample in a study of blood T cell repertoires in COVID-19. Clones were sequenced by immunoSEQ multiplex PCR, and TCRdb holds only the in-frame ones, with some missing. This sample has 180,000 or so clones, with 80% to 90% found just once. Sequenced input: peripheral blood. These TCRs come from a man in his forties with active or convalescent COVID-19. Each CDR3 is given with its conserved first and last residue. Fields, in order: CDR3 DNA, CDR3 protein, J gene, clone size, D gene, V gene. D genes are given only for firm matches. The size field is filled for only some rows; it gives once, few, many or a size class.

TGTGCCAGCAGTTATGGGGGACAGCTAAACTATGGCTACACCTTC CASSYGGQLNYGYTF TRBJ1-2 once TRBD1 TRBV27
TGCAGCGCCGGACAGGGGGCTGAAGCTTTCTTT CSAGQGAEAFF TRBJ1-1 once TRBD1 TRBV29-1
TGTGCCAGCATTCCCCGGACAGGGTCCCCCTACGAGCAGTACTTC CASIPRTGSPYEQYF TRBJ2-7 NA TRBD1 TRBV6-7
TGCGCCAGCAGTCCCCCAACTAGCGGGGGGGTCGCCGGGGAGCTGTTTTTT CASSPPTSGGVAGELFF TRBJ2-2 NA TRBD2 TRBV10-2
TGCGCCAGCAGCTTGGCATCGGGGGGCGGCACTGAAGCTTTCTTT CASSLASGGGTEAFF TRBJ1-1 NA NA TRBV5-1
TGTGCCAGCAGTCCCGGGACAGGGGGCTCTAATGAAAAACTGTTTTTT CASSPGTGGSNEKLFF TRBJ1-4 NA TRBD1 TRBV28
TGTGCCAGCAGTATGAGGTGGGATCAGCCCCAGCATTTT CASSMRWDQPQHF TRBJ1-5 NA NA TRBV6-5
TGCGCCAGCAGTGAGAACGGGGGGGGCTCACAGCCCCAGCATTTT CASSENGGGSQPQHF TRBJ1-5 few NA TRBV10-2
TGTGCCAGCAGGGGGGGGGTAGCCAATAATCAGCCCCAGCATTTT CASRGGVANNQPQHF TRBJ1-5 once NA TRBV2
TGCGCCAGCAGCTCAACAGGGGGGTTTGGAGCTTTCTTT CASSSTGGFGAFF TRBJ1-1 NA TRBD1 TRBV5-1
TGTGCCAGCAGCCAATCCCCTCCTAACTATGGCTACACCTTC CASSQSPPNYGYTF TRBJ1-2 NA NA TRBV3-1/TRBV3-2
TGCGCCAGCAGTGATGGGCAGGGGAATCAGCCCCAGCATTTT CASSDGQGNQPQHF TRBJ1-5 NA NA TRBV10-2
TGTGCCAGCAGTTTAATGTTAGGCAGGCTACGGAACACTGAAGCTTTCTTT CASSLMLGRLRNTEAFF TRBJ1-1 NA NA TRBV28
TGTGCCAGCAGCCAAACAGACAATGAGCAGTTCTTC CASSQTDNEQFF TRBJ2-1 NA NA TRBV3-1/TRBV3-2
TGTGCCAGCATGGGGGGACAGGGTATCAATCAGCCCCAGCATTTT CASMGGQGINQPQHF TRBJ1-5 few TRBD1 TRBV2
TGCGCCAGCAGCTTGGGGGACAGTAATTCACCCCTCCACTTT CASSLGDSNSPLHF TRBJ1-6 NA TRBD1 TRBV5-1
TGTGCCAGTATACAGGCAGGGGCTAGCAATCAGCCCCAGCATTTT CASIQAGASNQPQHF TRBJ1-5 NA NA TRBV19
TGTGCCAGCAGTTACCGGGGGGGCTCTGGAAGCACCATATATTTT CASSYRGGSGSTIYF TRBJ1-3 NA NA TRBV6-5
TGTGCCACCGTTTTTCGACAGGGGGCGCATACCTATAATTCACCCCTCCACTTT CATVFRQGAHTYNSPLHF TRBJ1-6 NA TRBD1 TRBV19
TGTGCCAGCACCTGGGACACAATCTATGGCTACACCTTC CASTWDTIYGYTF TRBJ1-2 NA NA TRBV12-3/TRBV12-4
TGTGCCAGCAGCTTAGATAGGCAGGCAGTTTTTCACCTCCACTTT CASSLDRQAVFHLHF TRBJ1-6 NA NA TRBV11-2
TGCAGCATTACTTGGGGGGTTTCAGATACGCAGTATTTT CSITWGVSDTQYF TRBJ2-3 once NA TRBV29-1
TGTGCCAGCAGCCAAAACAGGGTTGGGGACTATGGCTACACCTTC CASSQNRVGDYGYTF TRBJ1-2 NA NA TRBV5-8
TGTGCCTGGAGGTTACAGGGGAGTGGTGAAAAACTGTTTTTT CAWRLQGSGEKLFF TRBJ1-4 NA TRBD1 TRBV30
TGCGCCAGCAGCCAAGATACCGGGAGCTATAATTCACCCCTCCACTTT CASSQDTGSYNSPLHF TRBJ1-6 NA NA TRBV4-3